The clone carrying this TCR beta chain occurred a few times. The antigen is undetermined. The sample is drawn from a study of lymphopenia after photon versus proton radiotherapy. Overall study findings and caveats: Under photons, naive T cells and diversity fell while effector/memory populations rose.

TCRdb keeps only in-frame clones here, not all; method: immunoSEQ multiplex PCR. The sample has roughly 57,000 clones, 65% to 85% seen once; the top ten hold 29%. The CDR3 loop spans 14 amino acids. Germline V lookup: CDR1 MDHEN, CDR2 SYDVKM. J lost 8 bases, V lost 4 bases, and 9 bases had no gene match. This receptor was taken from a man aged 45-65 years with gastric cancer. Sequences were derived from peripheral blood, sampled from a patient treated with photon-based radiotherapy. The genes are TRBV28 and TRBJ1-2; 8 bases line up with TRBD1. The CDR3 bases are TGTGCCAGCAGTTCCCCGGACAGGGTGAAAGGCTACACCTTC. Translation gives CASSSPDRVKGYTF.